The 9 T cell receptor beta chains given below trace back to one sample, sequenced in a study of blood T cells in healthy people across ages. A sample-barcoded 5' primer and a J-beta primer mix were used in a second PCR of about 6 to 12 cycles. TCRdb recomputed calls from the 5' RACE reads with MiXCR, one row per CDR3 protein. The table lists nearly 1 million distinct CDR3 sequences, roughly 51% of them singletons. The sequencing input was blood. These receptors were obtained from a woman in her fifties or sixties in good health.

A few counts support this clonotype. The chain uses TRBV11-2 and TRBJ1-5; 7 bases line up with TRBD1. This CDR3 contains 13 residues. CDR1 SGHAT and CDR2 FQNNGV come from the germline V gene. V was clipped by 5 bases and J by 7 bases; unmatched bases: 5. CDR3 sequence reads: CASSEGTVQPQHF. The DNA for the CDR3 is TGTGCCAGCAGCGAAGGGACAGTCCAGCCCCAGCATTTT.

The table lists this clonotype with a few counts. In nucleotides, the CDR3 is TGTGCCAGCAGTTGGGGGTTCGGGTACGAGCAGTACTTC. As protein: CASSWGFGYEQYF. The rearrangement joins TRBV28 to TRBJ2-7; D could derive from TRBD1 or TRBD2 (5 bases each). V was shortened by 4 bases and J by 4 bases, with 11 bases between the two germline ends. Germline V lookup: CDR1 MDHEN, CDR2 SYDVKM. This CDR3 spans 13 amino acids.

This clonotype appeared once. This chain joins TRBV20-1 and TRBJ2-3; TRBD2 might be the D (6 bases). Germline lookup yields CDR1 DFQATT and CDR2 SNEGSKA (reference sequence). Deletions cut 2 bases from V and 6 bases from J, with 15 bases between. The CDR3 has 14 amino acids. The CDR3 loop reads CSARREPICDTQYF. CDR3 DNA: TGCAGTGCTAGACGGGAGCCCATATGTGATACGCAGTATTTT.

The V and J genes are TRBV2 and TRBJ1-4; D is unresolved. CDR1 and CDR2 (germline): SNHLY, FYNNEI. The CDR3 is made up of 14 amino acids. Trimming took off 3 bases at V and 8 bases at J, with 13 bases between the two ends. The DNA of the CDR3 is TGTGCCAGCAGTGAGATTGTCGGCCGGGAAAAACTGTTTTTT. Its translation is CASSEIVGREKLFF.

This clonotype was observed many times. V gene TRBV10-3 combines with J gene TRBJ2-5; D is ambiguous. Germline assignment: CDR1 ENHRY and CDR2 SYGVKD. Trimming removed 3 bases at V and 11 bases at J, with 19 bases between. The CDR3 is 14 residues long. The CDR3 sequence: CAISDGLDKDEQYF. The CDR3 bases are TGTGCCATCAGTGACGGTTTAGATAAGGATGAGCAGTACTTC.

CDR3 protein: CAHYGWTGTYNEQYF. The DNA for the CDR3 is TGTGCCCACTATGGATGGACAGGTACCTACAATGAGCAGTACTTC. This sequence joins TRBV6-1 and TRBJ2-7, with 7 bases that match TRBD1. Per the germline V gene, CDR1 is MNHNS and CDR2 is SASEGT. CDR3 length: 15 amino acids. J was trimmed by 7 bases and V by 11 bases; bases with no gene match: 20.

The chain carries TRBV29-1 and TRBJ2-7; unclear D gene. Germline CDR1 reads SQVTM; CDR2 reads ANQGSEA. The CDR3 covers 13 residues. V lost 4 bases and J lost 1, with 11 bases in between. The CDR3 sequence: CSVGSETSYEQYF. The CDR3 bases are TGCAGCGTTGGGTCCGAGACTTCCTACGAGCAGTACTTC.

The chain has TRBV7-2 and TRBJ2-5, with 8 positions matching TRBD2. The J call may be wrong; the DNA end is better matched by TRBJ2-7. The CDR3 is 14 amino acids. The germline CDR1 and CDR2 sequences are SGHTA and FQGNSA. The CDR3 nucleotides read TGTGCCAGCAGCTCAAGGACTAGCCAGGACGAGCAGTACTTC. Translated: CASSSRTSQDEQYF.

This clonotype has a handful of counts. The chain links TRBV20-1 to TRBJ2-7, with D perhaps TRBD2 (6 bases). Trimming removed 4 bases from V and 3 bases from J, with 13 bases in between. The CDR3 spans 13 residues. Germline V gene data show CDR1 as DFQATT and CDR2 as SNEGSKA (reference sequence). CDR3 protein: CSATVGGVYEQYF. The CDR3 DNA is TGCAGTGCTACGGTCGGAGGGGTCTACGAGCAGTACTTC.